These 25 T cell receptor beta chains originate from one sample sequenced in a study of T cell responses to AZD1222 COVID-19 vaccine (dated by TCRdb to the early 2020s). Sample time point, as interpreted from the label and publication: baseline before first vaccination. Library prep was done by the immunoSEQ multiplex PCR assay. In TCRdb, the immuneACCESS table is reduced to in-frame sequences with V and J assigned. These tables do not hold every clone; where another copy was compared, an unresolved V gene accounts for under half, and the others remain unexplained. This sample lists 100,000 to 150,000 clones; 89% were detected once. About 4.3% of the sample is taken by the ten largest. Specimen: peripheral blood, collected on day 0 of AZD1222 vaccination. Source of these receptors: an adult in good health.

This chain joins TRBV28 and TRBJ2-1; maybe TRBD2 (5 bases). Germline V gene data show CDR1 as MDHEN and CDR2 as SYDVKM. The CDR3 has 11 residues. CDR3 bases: TGTGCGATTGGGAGTTACAATGAGCAGTTCTTC. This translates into CAIGSYNEQFF.

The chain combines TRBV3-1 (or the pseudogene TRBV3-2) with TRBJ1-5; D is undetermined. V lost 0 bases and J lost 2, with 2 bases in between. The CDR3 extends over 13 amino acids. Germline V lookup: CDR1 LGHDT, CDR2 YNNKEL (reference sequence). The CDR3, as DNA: TGTGCCAGCAGCCAAGAGGGCAATCAGCCCCAGCATTTT. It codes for CASSQEGNQPQHF.

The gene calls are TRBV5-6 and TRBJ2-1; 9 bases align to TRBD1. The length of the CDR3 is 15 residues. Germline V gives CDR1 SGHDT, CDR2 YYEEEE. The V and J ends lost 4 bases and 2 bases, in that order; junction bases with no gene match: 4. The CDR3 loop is CASSGTGGAYNEQFF. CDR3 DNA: TGTGCCAGCAGCGGTACAGGGGGCGCCTACAATGAGCAGTTCTTC.

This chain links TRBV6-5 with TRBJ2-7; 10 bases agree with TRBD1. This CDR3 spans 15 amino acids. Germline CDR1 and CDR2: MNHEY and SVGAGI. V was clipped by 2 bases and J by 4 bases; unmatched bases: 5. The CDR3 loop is CASSYPDRGFYEQYF. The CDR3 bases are TGTGCCAGCAGTTACCCGGACAGGGGGTTTTACGAGCAGTACTTC.

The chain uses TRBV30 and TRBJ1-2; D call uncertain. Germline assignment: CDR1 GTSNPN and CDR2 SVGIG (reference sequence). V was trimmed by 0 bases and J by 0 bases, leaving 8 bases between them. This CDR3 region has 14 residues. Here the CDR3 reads CAWSVRGANYGYTF. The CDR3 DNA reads TGTGCCTGGAGTGTACGAGGAGCTAACTATGGCTACACCTTC. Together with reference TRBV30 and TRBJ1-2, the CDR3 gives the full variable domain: SQTIHQWPATLVQPVGSPLSLECTVEGTSNPNLYWYRQAAGRGLQLLFYSVGIGQISSEVPQNLSASRPQDRQFILSSKKLLLSDSGFYLCAWSVRGANYGYTFGSGTRLTVV.

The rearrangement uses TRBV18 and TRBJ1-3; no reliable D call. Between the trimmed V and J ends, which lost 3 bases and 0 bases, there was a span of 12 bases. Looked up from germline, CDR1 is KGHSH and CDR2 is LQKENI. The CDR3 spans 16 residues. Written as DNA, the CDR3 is TGTGCCAGCTCACCCGTCGACGGAAGCTCTGGAAACACCATATATTTT. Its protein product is CASSPVDGSSGNTIYF.

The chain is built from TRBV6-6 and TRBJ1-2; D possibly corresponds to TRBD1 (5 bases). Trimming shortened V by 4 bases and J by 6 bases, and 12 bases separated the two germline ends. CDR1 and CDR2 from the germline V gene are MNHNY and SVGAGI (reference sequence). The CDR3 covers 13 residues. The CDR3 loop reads CASSSSGLNGYTF. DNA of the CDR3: TGTGCCAGCAGTTCTTCAGGGTTGAATGGCTACACCTTC.

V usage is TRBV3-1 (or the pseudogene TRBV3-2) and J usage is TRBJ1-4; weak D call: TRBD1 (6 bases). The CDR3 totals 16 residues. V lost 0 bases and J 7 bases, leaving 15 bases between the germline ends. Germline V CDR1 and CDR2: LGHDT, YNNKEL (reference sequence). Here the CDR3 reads CASSQDQWGLGEKLFF. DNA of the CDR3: TGTGCCAGCAGCCAAGATCAGTGGGGGCTGGGTGAAAAACTGTTTTTT.

CDR3 bases: TGTGCCAGCAGCTTACAGGGGGCCTCTAATTCACCCCTCCACTTT. It is translated as CASSLQGASNSPLHF. The chain uses TRBV11-1 and TRBJ1-6, with 8 positions matching TRBD1. V lost 2 bases and J lost 6; bases outside the gene matches: 3. The germline gives CDR1 SGHAT, CDR2 FQDESV (reference sequence). This CDR3 has 15 amino acids. Using reference TRBV11-1 and TRBJ1-6 for the parts outside the CDR3, the full variable domain is EAEVAQSPRYKITEKSQAVAFWCDPISGHATLYWYRQILGQGPELLVQFQDESVVDDSQLPKDRFSAERLKGVDSTLKIQPAELGDSAMYLCASSLQGASNSPLHFGNGTRLTVT.

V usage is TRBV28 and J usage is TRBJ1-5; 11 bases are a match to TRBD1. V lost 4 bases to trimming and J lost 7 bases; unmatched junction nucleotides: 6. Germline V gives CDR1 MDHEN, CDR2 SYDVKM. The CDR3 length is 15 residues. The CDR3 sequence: CASSSGQGVGQPQHF. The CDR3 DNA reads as TGTGCCAGCAGTTCGGGACAGGGGGTCGGGCAGCCCCAGCATTTT.

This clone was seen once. The CDR3 bases are TGTGCCAGTAGTATAGATCTGAGCGGGGCGAACACCGGGGAGCTGTTTTTT. Amino acid sequence: CASSIDLSGANTGELFF. The chain carries TRBV19 and TRBJ2-2, with 7 positions matching TRBD2. CDR1 is LNHDA and CDR2 is SQIVND in the germline V gene (reference sequence). The CDR3 has 17 amino acids. Trimming at V came to 0 bases and at J to 0 bases, leaving 4 bases not matched to a gene.

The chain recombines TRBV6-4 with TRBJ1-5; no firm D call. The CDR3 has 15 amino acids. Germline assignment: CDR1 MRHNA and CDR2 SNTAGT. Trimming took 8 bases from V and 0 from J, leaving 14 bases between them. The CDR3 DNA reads TGTGCCAGCGCCGCACAGAAGGTTAGCAATCAGCCCCAGCATTTT. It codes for CASAAQKVSNQPQHF.

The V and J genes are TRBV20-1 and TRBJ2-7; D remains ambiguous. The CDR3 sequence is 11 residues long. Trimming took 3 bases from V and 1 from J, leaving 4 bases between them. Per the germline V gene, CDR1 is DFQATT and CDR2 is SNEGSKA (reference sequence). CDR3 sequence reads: CSASPSYEQYF. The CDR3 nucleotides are TGCAGTGCTAGTCCGTCCTACGAGCAGTACTTC.

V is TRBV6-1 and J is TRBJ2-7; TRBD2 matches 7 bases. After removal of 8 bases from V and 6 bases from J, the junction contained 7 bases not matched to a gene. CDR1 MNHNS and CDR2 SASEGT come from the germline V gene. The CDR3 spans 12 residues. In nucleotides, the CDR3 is TGTGCCAGCCGGGAAGCGGGGAGCGAGCAGTACTTC. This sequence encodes CASREAGSEQYF.

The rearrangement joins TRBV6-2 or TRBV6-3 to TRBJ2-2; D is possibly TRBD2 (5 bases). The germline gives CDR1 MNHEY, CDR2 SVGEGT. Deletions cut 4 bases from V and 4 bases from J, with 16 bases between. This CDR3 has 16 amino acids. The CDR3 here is CASSLDWLVSTGELFF. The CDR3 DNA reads TGTGCCAGCAGTTTGGACTGGCTCGTTAGCACCGGGGAGCTGTTTTTT.

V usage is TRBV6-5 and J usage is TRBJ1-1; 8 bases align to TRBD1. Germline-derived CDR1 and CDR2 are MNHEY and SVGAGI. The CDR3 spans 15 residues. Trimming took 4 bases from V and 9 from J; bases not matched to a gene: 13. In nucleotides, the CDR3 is TGTGCCAGCAGTTCCAGCATGGTGGGACAGGATCAAGCTTTCTTT. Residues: CASSSSMVGQDQAFF.

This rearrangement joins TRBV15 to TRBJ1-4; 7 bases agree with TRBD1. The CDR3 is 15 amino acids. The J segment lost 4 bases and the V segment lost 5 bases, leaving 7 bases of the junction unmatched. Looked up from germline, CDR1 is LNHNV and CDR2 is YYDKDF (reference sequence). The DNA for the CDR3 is TGTGCCACCAGCGGTAGACAGGGCTATAATGAAAAACTGTTTTTT. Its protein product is CATSGRQGYNEKLFF.

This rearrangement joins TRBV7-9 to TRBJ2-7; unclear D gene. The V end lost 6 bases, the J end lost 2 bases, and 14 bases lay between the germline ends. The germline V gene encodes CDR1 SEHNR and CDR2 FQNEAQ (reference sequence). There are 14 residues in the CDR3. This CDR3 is CASSPGSATYEQYF. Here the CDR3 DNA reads TGTGCCAGCAGTCCCGGGTCCGCAACCTACGAGCAGTACTTC. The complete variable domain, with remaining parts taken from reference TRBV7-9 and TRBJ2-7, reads DTGVSQNPRHKITKRGQNVTFRCDPISEHNRLYWYRQTLGQGPEFLTYFQNEAQLEKSRLLSDRFSAERPKGSFSTLEIQRTEQGDSAMYLCASSPGSATYEQYFGPGTRLTVT.

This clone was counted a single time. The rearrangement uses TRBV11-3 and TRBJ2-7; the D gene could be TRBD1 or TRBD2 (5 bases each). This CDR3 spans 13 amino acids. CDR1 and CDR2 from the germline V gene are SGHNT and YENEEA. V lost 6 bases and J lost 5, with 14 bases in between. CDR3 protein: CASSPGTENEQYF. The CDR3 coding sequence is TGTGCCAGCAGTCCTGGGACGGAGAACGAGCAGTACTTC.

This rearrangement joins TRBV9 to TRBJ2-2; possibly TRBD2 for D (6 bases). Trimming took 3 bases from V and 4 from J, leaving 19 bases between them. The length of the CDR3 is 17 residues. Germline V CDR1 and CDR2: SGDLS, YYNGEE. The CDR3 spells CASSGGEGLALTGELFF. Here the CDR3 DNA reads TGTGCCAGCAGCGGCGGGGAAGGGTTAGCGCTCACCGGGGAGCTGTTTTTT. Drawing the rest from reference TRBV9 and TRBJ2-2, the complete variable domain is DSGVTQTPKHLITATGQRVTLRCSPRSGDLSVYWYQQSLDQGLQFLIQYYNGEERAKGNILERFSAQQFPDLHSELNLSSLELGDSALYFCASSGGEGLALTGELFFGEGSRLTVL.

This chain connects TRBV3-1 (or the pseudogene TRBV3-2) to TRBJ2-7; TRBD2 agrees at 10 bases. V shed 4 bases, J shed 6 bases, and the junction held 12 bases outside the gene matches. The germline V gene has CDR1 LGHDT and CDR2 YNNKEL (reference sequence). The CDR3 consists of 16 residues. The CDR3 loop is CASSLVSGRALGEQYF. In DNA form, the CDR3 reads TGTGCCAGCAGCCTAGTAAGCGGGAGGGCCCTCGGCGAGCAGTACTTC.

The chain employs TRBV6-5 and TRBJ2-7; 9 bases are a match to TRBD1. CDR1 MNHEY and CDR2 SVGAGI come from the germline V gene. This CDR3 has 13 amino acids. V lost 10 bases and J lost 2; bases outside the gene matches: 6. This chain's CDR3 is CATRQGVTYEQYF. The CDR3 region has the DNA TGTGCCACCCGACAGGGGGTAACCTACGAGCAGTACTTC.

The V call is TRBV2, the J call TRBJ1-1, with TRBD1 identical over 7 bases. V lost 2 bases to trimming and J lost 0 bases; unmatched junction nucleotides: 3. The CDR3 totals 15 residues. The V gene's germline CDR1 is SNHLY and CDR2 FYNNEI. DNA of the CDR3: TGTGCCAGCAGTGAAAGGGGGCCGATGAACACTGAAGCTTTCTTT. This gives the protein CASSERGPMNTEAFF.

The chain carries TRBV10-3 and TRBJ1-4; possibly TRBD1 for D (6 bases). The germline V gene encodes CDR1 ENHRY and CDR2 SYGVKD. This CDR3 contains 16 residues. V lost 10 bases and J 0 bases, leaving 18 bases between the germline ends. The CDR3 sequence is CATGGGSEATNEKLFF. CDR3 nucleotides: TGTGCCACTGGAGGGGGGTCGGAGGCAACTAATGAAAAACTGTTTTTT.

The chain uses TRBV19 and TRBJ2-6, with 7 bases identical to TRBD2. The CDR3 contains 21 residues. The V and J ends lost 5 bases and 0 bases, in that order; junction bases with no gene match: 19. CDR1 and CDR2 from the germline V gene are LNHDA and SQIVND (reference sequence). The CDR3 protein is CASSLWGNPGRLASGANVLTF. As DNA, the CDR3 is TGTGCCAGTAGTCTTTGGGGCAACCCGGGACGACTAGCCTCTGGGGCCAACGTCCTGACTTTC.